This T cell receptor (beta chain) originates from a study of beta chain features in type 1 diabetes. Whole-study results and caveats: Patients with Type 1 diabetes showed moderately but significantly shorter TCRB CDR3s in all four CD4+ subsets. Since sequencing was performed on cDNA, cells with high TCR expression could be over-represented. A pattern of fewer insertions and more deletions at VDJ junctions was seen in type 1 diabetes patients.

Concerning this clone itself: Its antigen is as yet unknown.

CDR1 and CDR2 (germline): SGHRS, YFSETQ. V shed 4 bases and J shed 0 bases, with 13 bases lying between them. CDR3 length equals 16 residues. The whole isolated RNA underwent reverse transcription, so sequencing captured expressed TCRB transcripts. TCRdb's copy holds only in-frame clones and misses some; the assay was immunoSEQ multiplex PCR. The sample comprises 120,000 or so clones, approximately 15% of which are singletons, and about 2.4% rests with the top ten. Every donor provided one heparinised blood draw, which averaged roughly 120 mL. A sort by CD45RO/CCR7/CD25/CD127/CD95/CD27 yielded CD4+ naive, central memory, regulatory and stem cell-like memory cells.

The clonotype was recovered from a man younger than 35 with type 1 diabetes. The chain recombines TRBV5-1 with TRBJ1-4; tentatively, D is TRBD1 (5 bases). Input material: central memory CD4+ T cells from blood. The CDR3 reads CASSLEGSATNEKLFF. The CDR3 DNA reads TGCGCCAGCAGCCTGGAGGGGAGTGCAACTAATGAAAAACTGTTTTTT.